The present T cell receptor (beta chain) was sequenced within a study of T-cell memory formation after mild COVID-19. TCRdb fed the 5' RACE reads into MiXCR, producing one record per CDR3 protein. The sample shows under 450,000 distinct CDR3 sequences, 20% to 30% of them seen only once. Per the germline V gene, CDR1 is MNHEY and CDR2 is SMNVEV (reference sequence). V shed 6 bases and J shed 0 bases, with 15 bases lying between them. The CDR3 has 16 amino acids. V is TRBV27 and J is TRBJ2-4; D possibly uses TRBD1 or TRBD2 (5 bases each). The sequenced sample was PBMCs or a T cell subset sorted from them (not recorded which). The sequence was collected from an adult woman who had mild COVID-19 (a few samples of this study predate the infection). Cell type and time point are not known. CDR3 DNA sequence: TGTGCCAGCAGCAGTTTTTGGGACCTAGCCAAAAACATTCAGTACTTC. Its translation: CASSSFWDLAKNIQYF.